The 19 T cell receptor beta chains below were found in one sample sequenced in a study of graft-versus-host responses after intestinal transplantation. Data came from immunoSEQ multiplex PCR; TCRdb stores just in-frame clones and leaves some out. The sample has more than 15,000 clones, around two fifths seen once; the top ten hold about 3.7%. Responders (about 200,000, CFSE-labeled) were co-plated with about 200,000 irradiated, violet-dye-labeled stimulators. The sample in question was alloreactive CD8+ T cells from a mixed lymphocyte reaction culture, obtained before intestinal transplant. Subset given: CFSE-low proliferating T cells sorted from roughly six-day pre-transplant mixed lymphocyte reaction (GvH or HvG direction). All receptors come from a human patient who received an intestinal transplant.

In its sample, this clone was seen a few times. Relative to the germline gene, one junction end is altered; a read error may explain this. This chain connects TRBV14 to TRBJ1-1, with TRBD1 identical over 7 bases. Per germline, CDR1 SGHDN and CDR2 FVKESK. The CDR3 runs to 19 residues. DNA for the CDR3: TGTGCCACCAGCCAAGAGGATGGCCCAGGGGGGGGCGGAGGGGGTGAAGCTTTCTTT. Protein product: CATSQEDGPGGGGGGEAFF.

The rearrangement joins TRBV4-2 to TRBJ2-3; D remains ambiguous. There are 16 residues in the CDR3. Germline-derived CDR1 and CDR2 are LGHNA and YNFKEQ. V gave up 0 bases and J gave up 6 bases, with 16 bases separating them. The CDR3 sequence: CASSQEGPIRADTQYF. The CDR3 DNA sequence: TGTGCCAGCAGCCAAGAGGGTCCGATCCGAGCGGATACGCAGTATTTT.

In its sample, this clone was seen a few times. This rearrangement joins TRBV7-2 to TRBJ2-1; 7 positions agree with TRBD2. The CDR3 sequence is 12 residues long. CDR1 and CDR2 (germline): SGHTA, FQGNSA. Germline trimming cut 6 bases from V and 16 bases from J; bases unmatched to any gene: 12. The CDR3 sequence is CASSDRTGGDFF. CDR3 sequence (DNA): TGTGCCAGCAGTGATCGAACGGGAGGTGACTTCTTC.

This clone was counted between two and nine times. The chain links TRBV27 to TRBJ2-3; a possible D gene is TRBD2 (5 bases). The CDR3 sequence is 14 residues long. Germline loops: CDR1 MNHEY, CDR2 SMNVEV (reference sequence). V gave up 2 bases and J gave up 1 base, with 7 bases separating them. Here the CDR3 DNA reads TGTGCCAGCAGTTTAGACGGGGGCACAGATACGCAGTATTTT. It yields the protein CASSLDGGTDTQYF.

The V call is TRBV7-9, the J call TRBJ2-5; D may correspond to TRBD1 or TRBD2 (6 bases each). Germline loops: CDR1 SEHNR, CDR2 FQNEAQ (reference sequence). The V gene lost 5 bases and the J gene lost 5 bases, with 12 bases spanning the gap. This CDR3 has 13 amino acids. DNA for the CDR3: TGTGCCAGCAGCCGCACAGGGAGGGAGACCCAGTACTTC. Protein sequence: CASSRTGRETQYF.

CDR3 residues: CASSSRLHVLDEQYF. CDR3 nucleotide sequence: TGTGCCAGCAGTAGCCGCCTACACGTGTTAGACGAGCAGTACTTC. V is TRBV21-1 and J is TRBJ2-7; the DNA was not used to check the table's D call, TRBD2. TRBV21-1 is flagged as a pseudogene. The CDR3 is 15 residues long.

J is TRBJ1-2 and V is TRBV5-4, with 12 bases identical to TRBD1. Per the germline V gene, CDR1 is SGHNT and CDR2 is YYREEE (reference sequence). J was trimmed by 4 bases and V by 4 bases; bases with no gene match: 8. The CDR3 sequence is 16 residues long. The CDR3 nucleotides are TGTGCCAGCAGCCCCCGGGACAGGGGGCTTGTCTATGGCTACACCTTC. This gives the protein CASSPRDRGLVYGYTF. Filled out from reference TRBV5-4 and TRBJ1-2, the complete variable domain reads ETGVTQSPTHLIKTRGQQVTLRCSSQSGHNTVSWYQQALGQGPQFIFQYYREEENGRGNFPPRFSGLQFPNYSSELNVNALELDDSALYLCASSPRDRGLVYGYTFGSGTRLTVV.

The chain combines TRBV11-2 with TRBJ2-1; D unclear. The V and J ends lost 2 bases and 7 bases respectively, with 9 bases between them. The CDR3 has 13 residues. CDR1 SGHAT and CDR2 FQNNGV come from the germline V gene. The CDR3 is CASSLLASNEQFF. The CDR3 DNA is TGTGCCAGCAGCTTATTAGCTAGTAATGAGCAGTTCTTC.

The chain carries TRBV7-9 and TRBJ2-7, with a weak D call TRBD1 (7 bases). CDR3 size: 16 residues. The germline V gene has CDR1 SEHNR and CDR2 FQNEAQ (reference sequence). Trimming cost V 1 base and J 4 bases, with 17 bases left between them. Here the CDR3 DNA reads TGTGCCAGCAGCTTAGTAACCGGAGGGGGCGCATACGAGCAGTACTTC. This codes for CASSLVTGGGAYEQYF.

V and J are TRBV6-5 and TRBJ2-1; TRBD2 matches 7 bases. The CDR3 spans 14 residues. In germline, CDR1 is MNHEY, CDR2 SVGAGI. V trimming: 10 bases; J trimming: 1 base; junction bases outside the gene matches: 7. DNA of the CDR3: TGTGCCACCCAAACTAGCGAGTCCTACAATGAGCAGTTCTTC. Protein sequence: CATQTSESYNEQFF.

CDR3 nucleotide sequence: TGTGCCAGTACGTGGGGCTCCTACAATGAGCAGTTCTTC. Translation: CASTWGSYNEQFF. This chain uses TRBV19 with TRBJ2-1; D not certain. Trimming shortened V by 7 bases and J by 0 bases, and 7 bases separated the two germline ends. This CDR3 has 13 residues. Germline-derived CDR1 and CDR2 are LNHDA and SQIVND (reference sequence). The entire variable domain, with the rest obtained from reference TRBV19 and TRBJ2-1, is as follows: DGGITQSPKYLFRKEGQNVTLSCEQNLNHDAMYWYRQDPGQGLRLIYYSQIVNDFQKGDIAEGYSVSREKKESFPLTVTSAQKNPTAFYLCASTWGSYNEQFFGPGTRLTVL.

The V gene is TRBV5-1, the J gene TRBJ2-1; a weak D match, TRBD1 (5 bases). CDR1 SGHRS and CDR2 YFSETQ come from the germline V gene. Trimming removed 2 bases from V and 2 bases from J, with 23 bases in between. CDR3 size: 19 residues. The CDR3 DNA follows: TGCGCCAGCAGCTTAAATCGGCAGGGATGGGTATTGACCTACAATGAGCAGTTCTTC. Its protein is CASSLNRQGWVLTYNEQFF.

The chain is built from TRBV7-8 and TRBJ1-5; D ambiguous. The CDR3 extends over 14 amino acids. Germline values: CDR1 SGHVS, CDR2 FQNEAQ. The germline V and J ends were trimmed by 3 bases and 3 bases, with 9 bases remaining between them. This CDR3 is CASSFFRNNQPQHF. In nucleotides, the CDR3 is TGTGCCAGCAGCTTTTTTAGAAACAATCAGCCCCAGCATTTT.

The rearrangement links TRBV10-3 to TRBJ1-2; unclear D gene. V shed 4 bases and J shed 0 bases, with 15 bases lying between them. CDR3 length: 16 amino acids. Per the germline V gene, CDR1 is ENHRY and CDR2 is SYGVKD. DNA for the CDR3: TGTGCCATCAGTGCTTTGACCCCCGCAGCTAACTATGGCTACACCTTC. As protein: CAISALTPAANYGYTF.

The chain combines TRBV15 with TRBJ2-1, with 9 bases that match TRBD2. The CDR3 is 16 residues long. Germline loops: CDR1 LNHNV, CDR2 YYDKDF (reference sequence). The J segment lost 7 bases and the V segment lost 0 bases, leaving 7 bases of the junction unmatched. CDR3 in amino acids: CATSRESGLAENEQFF. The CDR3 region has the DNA TGTGCCACCAGCAGAGAGTCGGGACTAGCTGAGAATGAGCAGTTCTTC.

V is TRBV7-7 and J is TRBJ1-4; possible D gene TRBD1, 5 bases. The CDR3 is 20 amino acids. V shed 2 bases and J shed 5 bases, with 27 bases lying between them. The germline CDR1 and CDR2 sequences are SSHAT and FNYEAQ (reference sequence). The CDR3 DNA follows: TGTGCCAGCAGCTTAAGGGGTTGGAGAGGGGCGTATTCCCCAAATGAAAAACTGTTTTTT. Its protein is CASSLRGWRGAYSPNEKLFF.

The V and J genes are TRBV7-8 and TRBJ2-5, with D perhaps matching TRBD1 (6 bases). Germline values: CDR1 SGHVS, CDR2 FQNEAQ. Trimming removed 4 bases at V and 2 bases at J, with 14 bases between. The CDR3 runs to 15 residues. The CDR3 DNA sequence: TGTGCCAGCAGCTCAGAAATACAGGGACAAGAGACCCAGTACTTC. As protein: CASSSEIQGQETQYF.

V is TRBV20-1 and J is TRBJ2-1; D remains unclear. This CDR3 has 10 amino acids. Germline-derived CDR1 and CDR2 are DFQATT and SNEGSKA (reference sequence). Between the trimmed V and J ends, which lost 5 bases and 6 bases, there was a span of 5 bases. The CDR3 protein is CSAVSNEQFF. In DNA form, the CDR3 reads TGCAGTGCTGTAAGCAATGAGCAGTTCTTC.

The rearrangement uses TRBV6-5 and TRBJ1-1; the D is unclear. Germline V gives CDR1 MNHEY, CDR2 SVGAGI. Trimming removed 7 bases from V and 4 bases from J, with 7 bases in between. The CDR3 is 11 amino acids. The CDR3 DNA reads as TGTGCCAGCATCTTCGGCACTGAAGCTTTCTTT. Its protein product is CASIFGTEAFF.